The clone carrying this T cell receptor beta chain was seen only once. The target antigen is unknown. Gene and germline names: mouse. The sequenced fragment ends 1 residue before the CDR3 boundary, so the rest is inferred from the germline J gene. The sample's time point: mouse harvest day 7 after allogeneic transplant. Each mouse received 10^7 T-cell-depleted marrow cells plus 10^6 splenic CD5+ T cells by tail vein. V was pared by 0 bases and J by 0 bases, with 1 base of the junction left unmatched. CDR1 is LGHNA and CDR2 is YNLKQL in the germline V gene (reference sequence). The length of the CDR3 is 16 residues. This entry is derived from a study of tissue T cells after allogeneic stem cell transplantation. Study conclusions and caveats: TCR repertoires tracked anatomic similarity, regardless of disease or transplant status.

Sequenced by immunoSEQ multiplex PCR; TCRdb stores in-frame clones only, minus some. The data contain over a thousand clones, roughly 53% of them seen just once; the ten biggest clones take up around 16%. This rearrangement joins TRBV5 to TRBJ2-4; 9 bases are shared with TRBD2. Sequencing was performed on liver tissue. The sequence was collected from a female BALB/c mouse given C57BL/6 T cells with graft-versus-host disease after an allogeneic hematopoietic cell transplant. CDR3 loop: CASSQDWGGSQNTLYF. The CDR3 bases that were read are TGTGCCAGCAGCCAAGACTGGGGGGGTAGTCAAAACACCTTGTAC.